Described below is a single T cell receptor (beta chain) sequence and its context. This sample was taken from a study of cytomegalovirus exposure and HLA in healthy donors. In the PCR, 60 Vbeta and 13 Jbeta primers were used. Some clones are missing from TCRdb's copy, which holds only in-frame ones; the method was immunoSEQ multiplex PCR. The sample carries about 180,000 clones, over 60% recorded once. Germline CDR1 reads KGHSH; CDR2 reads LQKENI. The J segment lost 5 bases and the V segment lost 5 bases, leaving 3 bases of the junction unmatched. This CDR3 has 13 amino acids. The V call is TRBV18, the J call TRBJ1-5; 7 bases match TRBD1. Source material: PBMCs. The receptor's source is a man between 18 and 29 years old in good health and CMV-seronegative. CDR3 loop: CASSYQGDQPQHF. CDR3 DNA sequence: TGTGCCAGCTCATATCAGGGGGATCAGCCCCAGCATTTT.